A single sample gave rise to the 27 T cell receptor beta chains below, sequenced in a study of blood T cell repertoires in COVID-19. Here immunoSEQ multiplex PCR was the method, and the copy in TCRdb shows in-frame clones only, minus some. The top ten clones hold around 6% of a sample with roughly 75,000 clones, less than 90% of them seen once. Material for sequencing was peripheral blood. These receptors came from a man at least 80 years old with COVID-19, enrolled during active disease.

In its sample, this clone was seen once. This chain joins TRBV14 and TRBJ1-2, with D possibly being TRBD1 (5 bases). The CDR3 length is 14 residues. The germline V and J ends were trimmed by 2 bases and 8 bases, with 15 bases remaining between them. Germline assignment: CDR1 SGHDN and CDR2 FVKESK. The CDR3 DNA reads as TGTGCCAGCAGCCAAATCGAACAGGTCCGAGGCTACACCTTC. Translated: CASSQIEQVRGYTF.

This chain connects TRBV18 to TRBJ2-1; D gene uncertain. Deletions cut 6 bases from V and 5 bases from J, with 5 bases between. CDR3 length equals 11 residues. Germline assignment: CDR1 KGHSH and CDR2 LQKENI. The CDR3 reads CASSGDNEQFF. The DNA for the CDR3 is TGTGCCAGCTCCGGAGACAATGAGCAGTTCTTC.

V gene TRBV7-8 combines with J gene TRBJ1-2; D gene ambiguous. CDR3 length equals 13 residues. The germline V and J ends were trimmed by 5 bases and 9 bases, with 16 bases remaining between them. Germline assignment: CDR1 SGHVS and CDR2 FQNEAQ. CDR3 region: CASSPYGTIRYTF. In DNA, the CDR3 is TGTGCCAGCAGCCCCTACGGTACGATTCGCTACACCTTC.

This clone was detected only once. This chain connects TRBV4-3 to TRBJ1-4, with 8 bases identical to TRBD1. The length of the CDR3 is 14 residues. Germline values: CDR1 LGHNA, CDR2 YSLEER. The V gene end was trimmed by 4 bases and the J gene end by 8 bases; junction bases not matched to a gene: 6. The CDR3 protein is CASSRRTGREKLFF. In DNA form, the CDR3 reads TGCGCCAGCAGCCGAAGGACAGGGAGGGAAAAACTGTTTTTT.

J is TRBJ1-5 and V is TRBV4-2; 7 bases are a match to TRBD1. J lost 0 bases, V lost 3 bases, and 8 bases had no gene match. This CDR3 has 17 residues. Germline values: CDR1 LGHNA, CDR2 YNFKEQ. This CDR3 is CASSHPTGVDSNQPQHF. The CDR3 region has the DNA TGTGCCAGCAGCCATCCAACAGGGGTGGATAGCAATCAGCCCCAGCATTTT.

The J gene is TRBJ1-1, the V gene TRBV2; 7 bases agree with TRBD1. Trimming at V came to 4 bases and at J to 5 bases, leaving 4 bases not matched to a gene. CDR1 SNHLY and CDR2 FYNNEI come from the germline V gene. The CDR3 covers 13 residues. The CDR3 here is CASSGQGGTEAFF. The CDR3 DNA reads TGTGCCAGCAGTGGACAGGGTGGGACTGAAGCTTTCTTT.

The chain carries TRBV7-2 and TRBJ2-5; D might be TRBD1 (6 bases). In germline, CDR1 is SGHTA, CDR2 FQGNSA. Trimming removed 5 bases at V and 10 bases at J, with 20 bases between. This CDR3 is 14 amino acids long. The CDR3 DNA sequence: TGTGCCAGCAGCAAACACCTTCGACAGGACGACCAGTACTTC. Translation: CASSKHLRQDDQYF.

This clone showed up just once. The chain employs TRBV6-5 and TRBJ2-3; TRBD2 is a possible D gene (6 bases). Trimming stripped 3 bases from V and 1 base from J, with 8 bases between. CDR3 size: 14 residues. Germline CDR1 is MNHEY and CDR2 is SVGAGI. CDR3 sequence: CASSYRRGTDTQYF. CDR3 DNA sequence: TGTGCCAGCAGTTATAGGAGGGGCACAGATACGCAGTATTTT.

The genes are TRBV7-2 and TRBJ2-5, with D maybe TRBD1 (6 bases). The CDR3 is made up of 15 amino acids. From germline, CDR1 is SGHTA and CDR2 FQGNSA. V gave up 2 bases and J gave up 0 bases, with 10 bases separating them. The CDR3 coding sequence is TGTGCCAGCAGCTTACACACAGGGAACCAAGAGACCCAGTACTTC. Translating it yields CASSLHTGNQETQYF.

This clone was observed once. The rearrangement joins TRBV5-6 to TRBJ1-1, with no clear D. This CDR3 has 15 amino acids. CDR1 SGHDT and CDR2 YYEEEE come from the germline V gene. Deletions cut 0 bases from V and 0 bases from J, with 9 bases between. CDR3 sequence reads: CASSLGAFLNTEAFF. In DNA form, the CDR3 reads TGTGCCAGCAGCTTGGGGGCGTTCCTGAACACTGAAGCTTTCTTT.

The chain recombines TRBV5-6 with TRBJ2-7; D gene unclear. Trimming took 2 bases from V and 4 from J, leaving 7 bases between them. Germline assignment: CDR1 SGHDT and CDR2 YYEEEE. This CDR3 region has 12 residues. The CDR3 is CASSFTGYEQYF. The CDR3, as DNA: TGTGCCAGCAGCTTTACCGGGTACGAGCAGTACTTC.

V and J are TRBV7-2 and TRBJ2-4; D is perhaps TRBD2 (6 bases). Germline values: CDR1 SGHTA, CDR2 FQGNSA. The CDR3 consists of 14 residues. V dropped 2 bases and J dropped 9 bases, with 14 bases sitting between them. In nucleotides, the CDR3 is TGTGCCAGCAGCTTAAGTAGGAGGGAAGGCATTCAGTACTTC. It specifies CASSLSRREGIQYF.

CDR3 residues: CASRRGLGGANVLTF. The CDR3 region has the DNA TGTGCCAGCAGAAGGGGCCTTGGCGGGGCCAACGTCCTGACTTTC. The chain uses TRBV28 and TRBJ2-6, with a weak D call TRBD1 (5 bases). V was pared by 6 bases and J by 4 bases, with 13 bases between. The CDR3 consists of 15 residues. Germline lookup yields CDR1 MDHEN and CDR2 SYDVKM.

This clone was found once. V is TRBV4-3 and J is TRBJ2-2; 13 bases match TRBD2. Germline V lookup: CDR1 LGHNA, CDR2 YSLEER. CDR3 length: 20 residues. With 2 bases clipped from V and 6 bases from J, the junction kept 15 bases outside the gene matches. CDR3 bases: TGCGCCAGCAGCCAAAATGTGGGGACTAGCGGGAACATAGGGGCCGGGGAGCTGTTTTTT. As protein: CASSQNVGTSGNIGAGELFF.

This rearrangement joins TRBV10-3 to TRBJ1-4; 8 bases align to TRBD1. From germline, CDR1 is ENHRY and CDR2 SYGVKD. This CDR3 contains 13 residues. Germline trimming cut 5 bases from V and 10 bases from J; bases unmatched to any gene: 6. The DNA for the CDR3 is TGTGCCATCAGTCAGGACAGGGAGGGAAAACTGTTTTTT. It specifies CAISQDREGKLFF.

This clone appeared a single time. The rearrangement joins TRBV12-3 or TRBV12-4 to TRBJ1-2, with 7 bases that match TRBD1. V dropped 6 bases and J dropped 2; count of bases not matched to a gene: 3. The CDR3 runs to 13 residues. CDR3 coding DNA: TGTGCCAGCAGATTGACAGGGAACTATGGCTACACCTTC. It yields the protein CASRLTGNYGYTF.

The chain employs TRBV19 and TRBJ1-3; 8 nucleotides match TRBD1. The CDR3 is 15 amino acids. Germline V lookup: CDR1 LNHDA, CDR2 SQIVND (reference sequence). Unmatched junction bases numbered 6, after V lost 6 bases and J lost 2 bases. The CDR3 region has the DNA TGTGCCAGTAGGGGACAGGTCGTGGCTGGAAACACCATATATTTT. Its translation: CASRGQVVAGNTIYF.

V and J are TRBV3-1 (or the pseudogene TRBV3-2) and TRBJ2-7; 12 nucleotides align to TRBD1. This CDR3 region has 14 residues. CDR1 LGHDT and CDR2 YNNKEL come from the germline V gene (reference sequence). V was pared by 4 bases and J by 6 bases, with 4 bases of the junction left unmatched. CDR3 amino acids: CASSPWGQGAEQYF. The DNA of the CDR3 is TGTGCCAGCAGCCCTTGGGGACAGGGGGCCGAGCAGTACTTC.

This chain connects TRBV28 to TRBJ1-2; D gene uncertain. V shed 6 bases and J shed 5 bases, with 10 bases lying between them. The CDR3 covers 12 residues. In germline, CDR1 is MDHEN, CDR2 SYDVKM. The CDR3 loop is CASRMGRYGYTF. The CDR3, as DNA: TGTGCCAGCAGGATGGGCCGATATGGCTACACCTTC.

On this clone itself: In this CDR3 the conserved last residue, phenylalanine or tryptophan, is missing, so a read error is likely. The limits of the CDR3 on the DNA are not certain, so only TCRdb's listed CDR3 is given. The V and J genes are TRBV6-1 and TRBJ2-7; the DNA was not used to check the table's D call, TRBD1. Germline V lookup: CDR1 MNHNS, CDR2 SASEGT. The CDR3 has 14 amino acids, counting both end residues. The CDR3 region is CASSEAGLTISEKL.

V usage is TRBV7-8 and J usage is TRBJ1-1; D perhaps matches TRBD1 (5 bases). V was pared by 5 bases and J by 0 bases, with 16 bases between. The CDR3 has 16 residues. In germline, CDR1 is SGHVS, CDR2 FQNEAQ. DNA for the CDR3: TGTGCCAGCAGCCCAAAGGCGGGGCTCATGAACACTGAAGCTTTCTTT. Translation: CASSPKAGLMNTEAFF.

The chain recombines TRBV7-9 with TRBJ1-1; 8 bases fit TRBD1. CDR1 and CDR2 (germline): SEHNR, FQNEAQ (reference sequence). This CDR3 is built from 13 residues. With 5 bases clipped from V and 5 bases from J, the junction kept 4 bases outside the gene matches. The CDR3 region has the DNA TGTGCCAGCAGCACGACAGGGGATACTGAAGCTTTCTTT. It is translated as CASSTTGDTEAFF.

This chain links TRBV20-1 with TRBJ2-5, with unresolved D. Trimming left V 3 bases short and J 5 bases short, with 4 bases between. The CDR3 extends over 10 amino acids. Germline-derived CDR1 and CDR2 are DFQATT and SNEGSKA (reference sequence). The CDR3 loop reads CSASAETQYF. In DNA form, the CDR3 reads TGCAGTGCTAGTGCTGAGACCCAGTACTTC.

The V and J genes are TRBV6-5 and TRBJ1-2; weak D call: TRBD1 (5 bases). The CDR3 spans 12 residues. Trimming removed 5 bases from V and 7 bases from J, with 11 bases in between. Germline CDR1 reads MNHEY; CDR2 reads SVGAGI. This CDR3 is CASSTRDSGYTF. The CDR3 nucleotides are TGTGCCAGCAGTACCCGGGACTCTGGCTACACCTTC.

The gene calls are TRBV6-2 or TRBV6-3 and TRBJ1-1; 8 nucleotides match TRBD1. The CDR3 runs to 16 residues. Germline assignment: CDR1 MNHEY and CDR2 SVGEGT. V was clipped by 0 bases and J by 2 bases; unmatched bases: 5. CDR3 coding DNA: TGTGCCAGCAGTTACTCCCCAGGGGGCACCAACACTGAAGCTTTCTTT. It is translated as CASSYSPGGTNTEAFF.

The V gene is TRBV5-1, the J gene TRBJ2-7; no definite D call. From germline, CDR1 is SGHRS and CDR2 YFSETQ. The germline V and J ends were trimmed by 4 bases and 0 bases, with 11 bases remaining between them. The CDR3 contains 14 residues. The CDR3 DNA sequence: TGCGCCAGCAGCCCCTATATGAGCTCCTACGAGCAGTACTTC. This gives the protein CASSPYMSSYEQYF.

The rearrangement joins TRBV6-5 to TRBJ2-7; 7 bases line up with TRBD1. The junction had 9 bases not matched to a gene; V was cut back by 4 bases and J by 3 bases. The length of the CDR3 is 15 residues. Per germline, CDR1 MNHEY and CDR2 SVGAGI. The CDR3 loop is CASSSSTGDVYEQYF. The DNA for the CDR3 is TGTGCCAGCAGTTCGTCCACAGGGGATGTCTACGAGCAGTACTTC.